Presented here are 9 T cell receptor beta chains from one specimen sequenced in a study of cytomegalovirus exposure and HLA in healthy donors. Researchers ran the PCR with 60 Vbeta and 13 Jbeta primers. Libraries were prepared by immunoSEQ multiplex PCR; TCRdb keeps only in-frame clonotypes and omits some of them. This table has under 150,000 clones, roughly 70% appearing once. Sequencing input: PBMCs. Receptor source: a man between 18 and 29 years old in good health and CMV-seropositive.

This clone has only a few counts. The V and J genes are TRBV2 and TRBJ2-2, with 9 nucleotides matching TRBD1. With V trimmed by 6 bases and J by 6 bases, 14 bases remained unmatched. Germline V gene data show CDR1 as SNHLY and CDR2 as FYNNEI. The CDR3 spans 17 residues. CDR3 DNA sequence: TGTGCCAGCAGGGCCTGGACAGGGGAGGATTTCTCCGGGGAGCTGTTTTTT. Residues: CASRAWTGEDFSGELFF.

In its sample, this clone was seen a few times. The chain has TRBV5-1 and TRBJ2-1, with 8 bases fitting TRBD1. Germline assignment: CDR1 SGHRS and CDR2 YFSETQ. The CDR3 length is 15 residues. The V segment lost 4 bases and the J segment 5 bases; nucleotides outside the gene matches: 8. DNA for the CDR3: TGCGCCAGCAGCGTCTCCGGACAGGGCAACAATGAGCAGTTCTTC. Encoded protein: CASSVSGQGNNEQFF.

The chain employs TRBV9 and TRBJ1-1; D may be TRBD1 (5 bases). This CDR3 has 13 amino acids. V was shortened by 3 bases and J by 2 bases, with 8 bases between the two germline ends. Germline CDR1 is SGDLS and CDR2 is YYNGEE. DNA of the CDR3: TGTGCCAGCAGCGGGACATCCAACACTGAAGCTTTCTTT. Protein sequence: CASSGTSNTEAFF.

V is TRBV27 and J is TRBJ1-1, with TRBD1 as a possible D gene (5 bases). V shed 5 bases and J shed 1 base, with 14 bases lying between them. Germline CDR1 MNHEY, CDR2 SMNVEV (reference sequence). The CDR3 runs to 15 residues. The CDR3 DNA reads TGTGCCAGCAGTACCCAGGGACTCCAGAACACTGAAGCTTTCTTT. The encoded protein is CASSTQGLQNTEAFF.

For the CDR3, the DNA is TGCAGCGTTCGTCTGGGGCCCACTGAAGCTTTCTTT. This encodes CSVRLGPTEAFF. The chain employs TRBV29-1 and TRBJ1-1, with a possible D match to TRBD1 (5 bases). Germline V CDR1 and CDR2: SQVTM, ANQGSEA. The V gene lost 5 bases and the J gene lost 4 bases, with 11 bases spanning the gap. The CDR3 totals 12 residues.

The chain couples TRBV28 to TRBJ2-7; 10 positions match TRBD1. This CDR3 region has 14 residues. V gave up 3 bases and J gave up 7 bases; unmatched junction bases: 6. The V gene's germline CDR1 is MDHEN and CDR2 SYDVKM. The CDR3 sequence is CASSLRGQGREQYF. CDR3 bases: TGTGCCAGCAGTTTGCGGGGACAGGGGCGAGAGCAGTACTTC.

This CDR3 is CASSAAGPAPQPQHF. CDR3 sequence (DNA): TGCGCCAGCAGTGCGGCGGGGCCCGCCCCTCAGCCCCAGCATTTT. V is TRBV10-2 and J is TRBJ1-5; D might be TRBD1 (5 bases). Germline V CDR1 and CDR2: WSHSY, SAAADI. V dropped 4 bases and J dropped 6 bases, with 16 bases sitting between them. The CDR3 covers 15 residues.

CDR3 in amino acids: CASSLPSGETQYF. CDR3 nucleotides: TGTGCCAGCAGCTTGCCTAGCGGTGAGACCCAGTACTTC. The chain is built from TRBV5-6 and TRBJ2-5, with 7 bases identical to TRBD2. CDR1 is SGHDT, CDR2 YYEEEE, per germline. The CDR3 contains 13 residues. Trimming at V came to 1 base and at J to 5 bases, leaving 2 bases not matched to a gene.

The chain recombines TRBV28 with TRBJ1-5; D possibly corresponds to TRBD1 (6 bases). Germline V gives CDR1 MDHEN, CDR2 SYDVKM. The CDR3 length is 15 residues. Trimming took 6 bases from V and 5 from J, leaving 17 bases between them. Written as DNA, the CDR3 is TGTGCCAGCAGCTCCCAGGGGTCTCAGGATCAGCCCCAGCATTTT. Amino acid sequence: CASSSQGSQDQPQHF.